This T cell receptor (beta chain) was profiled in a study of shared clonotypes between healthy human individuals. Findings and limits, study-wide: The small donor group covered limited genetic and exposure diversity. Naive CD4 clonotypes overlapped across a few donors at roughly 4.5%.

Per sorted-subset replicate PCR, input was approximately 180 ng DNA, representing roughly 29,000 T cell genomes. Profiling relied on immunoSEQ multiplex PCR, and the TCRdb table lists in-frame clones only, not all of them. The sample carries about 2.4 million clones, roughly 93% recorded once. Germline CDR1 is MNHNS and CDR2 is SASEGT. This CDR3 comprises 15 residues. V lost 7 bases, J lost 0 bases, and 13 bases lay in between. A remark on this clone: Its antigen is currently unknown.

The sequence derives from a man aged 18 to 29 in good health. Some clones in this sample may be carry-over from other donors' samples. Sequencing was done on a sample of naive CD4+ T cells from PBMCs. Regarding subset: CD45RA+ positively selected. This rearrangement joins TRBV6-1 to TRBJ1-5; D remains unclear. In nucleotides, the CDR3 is TGTGCCAGCATTCGGTGGTCTTATAGCAATCAGCCCCAGCATTTT. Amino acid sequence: CASIRWSYSNQPQHF.